This T cell receptor beta chain stems from a study of T cell responses to AZD1222 COVID-19 vaccine. This clone was counted only a few times. Its antigen is not known. The study's findings and limits: Mostly white British, mostly female donors; authors suggested clonal diversity may be underestimated.

Trimming pared 7 bases from V and 6 bases from J, leaving 12 bases between. Germline CDR1 is SQVTM and CDR2 is ANQGSEA. The CDR3 has 11 residues. Sequencing was performed with immunoSEQ multiplex PCR; in TCRdb, only in-frame clones are kept and a portion is missing. The sample has about 20,000 clones, approximately 84% seen once. This chain links TRBV29-1 with TRBJ1-1; D uncertain. The receptor was derived from an adult who received the AZD1222 COVID-19 vaccine. The sequenced sample was peripheral blood, obtained 28 days after the second AZD1222 dose. CDR3 in amino acids: CSASQVPEAFF. CDR3 nucleotide sequence: TGCAGCGCCTCTCAGGTACCTGAAGCTTTCTTT.